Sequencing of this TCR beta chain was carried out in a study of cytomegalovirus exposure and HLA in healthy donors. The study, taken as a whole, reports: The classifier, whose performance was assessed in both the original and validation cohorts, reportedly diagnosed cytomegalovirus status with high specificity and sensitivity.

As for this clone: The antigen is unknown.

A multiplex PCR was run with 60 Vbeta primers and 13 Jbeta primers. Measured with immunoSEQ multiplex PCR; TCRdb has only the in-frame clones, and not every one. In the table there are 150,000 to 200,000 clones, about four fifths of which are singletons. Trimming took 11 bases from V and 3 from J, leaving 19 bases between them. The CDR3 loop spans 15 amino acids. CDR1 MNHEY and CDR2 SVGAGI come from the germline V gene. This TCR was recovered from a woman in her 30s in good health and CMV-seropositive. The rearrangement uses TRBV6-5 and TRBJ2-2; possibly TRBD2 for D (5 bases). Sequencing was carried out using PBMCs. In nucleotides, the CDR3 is TGTGCCTCCAAAGGAGGAGACTATTACACCGGGGAGCTGTTTTTT. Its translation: CASKGGDYYTGELFF.